The clone carrying this T cell receptor (beta chain) was observed a single time. The antigen remains undetermined. Only in-frame clones appear in the TCRdb table, and some are missing; sequencing was by immunoSEQ multiplex PCR. The sample includes about 100,000 clones, about nine tenths of them seen just once. The data derive from a study of OX40 agonist ivuxolimab in advanced cancers. Study-wide background: The group had a mean age of about 64 years, ranged from 23 to 79, and was roughly 83% male.

The study, taken as a whole, reports: Among T cells, CD8+ cells averaged more expanded clones than CD4+ cells.

The sample here was CD4+ or CD8+ T cells sorted from blood, taken in a trial of the OX40 agonist ivuxolimab. This TCR came from an adult with an advanced solid tumor such as melanoma, head and neck, liver or kidney cancer.

CDR3 DNA sequence: TGTGCCAGCAGTGAAAACGTTGGGAGGAGGTTAGATACGCAGTATTTT. Translation gives CASSENVGRRLDTQYF. This chain joins TRBV6-1 and TRBJ2-3; tentative D call: TRBD2 (6 bases). CDR1 MNHNS and CDR2 SASEGT come from the germline V gene. The length of the CDR3 is 16 residues. Trimming shortened V by 2 bases and J by 5 bases, and 17 bases separated the two germline ends.